This T cell receptor (beta chain) was recorded in a study of T cell responses to AZD1222 COVID-19 vaccine. Remarks on this clone: Antigen specificity is unknown.

Study-wide points: Baseline seropositivity occurred in only six AZD1222 recipients.

Assay used: immunoSEQ multiplex PCR; TCRdb lists only in-frame clones, some missing. This repertoire shows fewer than 300,000 clones, roughly 93% found once; its top ten account for 0.5% to 0.65%. The CDR3 has 14 residues. Germline V lookup: CDR1 SGDLS, CDR2 YYNGEE. V was pared by 0 bases and J by 5 bases, with 11 bases between. This TCR derives from an adult in good health. V and J are TRBV9 and TRBJ2-5, with D tentatively TRBD2 (5 bases). The source was peripheral blood, collected on day 0 of AZD1222 vaccination. CDR3 nucleotides: TGTGCCAGCAGCGTAGCGGACCGCGGGGAGACCCAGTACTTC. Encoded protein: CASSVADRGETQYF.